The 10 T cell receptor beta chains given below trace back to one sample, sequenced in a study of CDR3 diversity in severe acne. TCRdb passed the PCR reads through MiXCR, listing each CDR3 protein once. Here the sample spans roughly 93,000 distinct CDR3 sequences, about half being singletons. Sequencing was done on a sample of blood. Receptors were obtained from a male donor with severe acne vulgaris.

This sequence joins TRBV6-5 and TRBJ1-2; D is unclear. There are 15 residues in the CDR3. The germline gives CDR1 MNHEY, CDR2 SVGAGI. Trimming pared 0 bases from V and 4 bases from J, leaving 12 bases between. The CDR3 coding sequence is TGTGCCAGCAGTTACTCTAAAGACACTGGCTATGGCTACACCTTC. It encodes CASSYSKDTGYGYTF.

Only a few counts were recorded for this clonotype. The V call is TRBV5-8, the J call TRBJ2-6, with 8 nucleotides matching TRBD2. Germline V gene lookup returns CDR1 SGHTS and CDR2 YDEGEE. The V segment lost 5 bases and the J segment 0 bases; nucleotides outside the gene matches: 4. The CDR3 has 16 amino acids. CDR3 in amino acids: CASSYGTSSGANVLTF. The CDR3, as DNA: TGTGCCAGCAGTTATGGGACTAGCTCTGGGGCCAACGTCCTGACTTTC.

This clonotype was seen more than once but under ten times. The chain recombines TRBV19 with TRBJ1-2; 7 nucleotides align to TRBD1. Germline V gives CDR1 LNHDA, CDR2 SQIVND (reference sequence). V lost 4 bases and J lost 7; bases outside the gene matches: 12. CDR3 length: 15 amino acids. The CDR3 bases are TGTGCCAGTAGTAACTCAGGGGGAGCCCCAAGTGGCTACACCTTC. As protein: CASSNSGGAPSGYTF.

This chain connects TRBV6-5 to TRBJ2-7; 7 nucleotides line up with TRBD1. Germline V gene lookup returns CDR1 MNHEY and CDR2 SVGAGI. The CDR3 length is 15 residues. Losses at the gene ends were 2 bases for V and 3 bases for J; bases not matched to a gene: 7. CDR3 DNA: TGTGCCAGCAGTTACCTTGGGACAGTAAACTACGAGCAGTACTTC. This translates into CASSYLGTVNYEQYF.

This clonotype has at least ten counts. The V and J genes are TRBV6-1 and TRBJ1-2, with D uncertain. The V gene's germline CDR1 is MNHNS and CDR2 SASEGT. The length of the CDR3 is 11 residues. Trimming stripped 5 bases from V and 8 bases from J, with 9 bases between. For the CDR3, the DNA is TGTGCCAGCAGTATGGACGGGGGCTACACCTTC. Translation: CASSMDGGYTF.

The chain has TRBV28 and TRBJ1-5; D ambiguous. Germline loops: CDR1 MDHEN, CDR2 SYDVKM. Trimming left V 5 bases short and J 2 bases short, with 10 bases between. The CDR3 contains 14 residues. The DNA for the CDR3 is TGTGCCAGCAGTCCCTCATTAGGCAATCAGCCCCAGCATTTT. This gives the protein CASSPSLGNQPQHF.

The V gene is TRBV20-1, the J gene TRBJ2-7; 7 bases line up with TRBD2. V was pared by 0 bases and J by 0 bases, with 5 bases of the junction left unmatched. There are 15 residues in the CDR3. Germline values: CDR1 DFQATT, CDR2 SNEGSKA (reference sequence). CDR3 sequence (DNA): TGCAGTGCTAGAGATTCGGGGGGTAGCTCCTACGAGCAGTACTTC. Protein product: CSARDSGGSSYEQYF.

The V and J genes are TRBV20-1 and TRBJ2-5, with unresolved D. This CDR3 is 15 amino acids long. The germline V gene has CDR1 DFQATT and CDR2 SNEGSKA (reference sequence). CDR3 amino acids: CSASSQDPRVETQYF. In DNA form, the CDR3 reads TGCAGCGCCAGCAGCCAAGATCCTCGCGTCGAGACCCAGTACTTC.

The V call is TRBV10-3, the J call TRBJ2-7; unclear D gene. This CDR3 has 12 residues. V lost 3 bases, J lost 6 bases, and 9 bases lay in between. From germline, CDR1 is ENHRY and CDR2 SYGVKD. The CDR3 spells CAISEAPSEQYF. The CDR3 DNA follows: TGTGCCATCAGTGAAGCCCCATCCGAGCAGTACTTC.

The chain joins TRBV5-1 to TRBJ2-7; TRBD2 matches at 9 bases. V lost 0 bases to trimming and J lost 1 base; unmatched junction nucleotides: 2. Germline V gives CDR1 SGHRS, CDR2 YFSETQ. The CDR3 loop spans 15 amino acids. The CDR3 sequence: CASSLEAGGSYEQYF. Written as DNA, the CDR3 is TGCGCCAGCAGCTTGGAAGCGGGAGGTTCCTACGAGCAGTACTTC.